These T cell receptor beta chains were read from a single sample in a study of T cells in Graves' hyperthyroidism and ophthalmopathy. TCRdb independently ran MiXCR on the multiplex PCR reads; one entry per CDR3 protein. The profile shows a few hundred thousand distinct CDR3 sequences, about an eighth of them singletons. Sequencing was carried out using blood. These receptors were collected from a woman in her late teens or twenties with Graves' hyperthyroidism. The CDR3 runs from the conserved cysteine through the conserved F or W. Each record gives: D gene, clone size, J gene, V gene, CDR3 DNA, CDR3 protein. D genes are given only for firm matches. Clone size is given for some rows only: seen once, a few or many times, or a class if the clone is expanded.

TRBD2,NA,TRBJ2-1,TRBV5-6,TGTGCCAGCAGCGTGGGACTAGCGGGAGTGAAGGGTTTTAATGAGCAGTTCTTC,CASSVGLAGVKGFNEQFF
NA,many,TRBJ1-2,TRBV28,TGTGCCAGCAGTTTACGGGCAGGGACTTTTAACTATGGCTACACCTTC,CASSLRAGTFNYGYTF
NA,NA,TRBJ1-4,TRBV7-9,TGTGCCAGCAGCCCAGGGTTGCTTAATGAAAAACTGTTTTTT,CASSPGLLNEKLFF
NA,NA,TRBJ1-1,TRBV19,TGTGCCAGTAGTATCTACGGGGCCTTGAACACTGAAGCTTTCTTT,CASSIYGALNTEAFF
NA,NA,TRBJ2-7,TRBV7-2,TGTGCCAGCAGCTCCCGCTGGGGGGCCAGCTCCTACGAGCAGTACTTC,CASSSRWGASSYEQYF
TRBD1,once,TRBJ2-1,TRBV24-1,TGTGCCACCAGTGATCCGGGACAGGGGGTTTCAGGTGAGCAGTTCTTC,CATSDPGQGVSGEQFF
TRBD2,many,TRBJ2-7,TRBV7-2,TGTGCCAGCAGCCTGAGGACTAGCGGGAGCTACGAGCAGTACTTC,CASSLRTSGSYEQYF
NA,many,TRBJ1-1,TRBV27,TGTGCCAGCGGCAGGGGTTTCGGGACTGAAGCTTTCTTT,CASGRGFGTEAFF
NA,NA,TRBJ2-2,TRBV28,TGTGCCAGCAGTTTATTTTTGCGGACCGGGGAGCTGTTTTTT,CASSLFLRTGELFF
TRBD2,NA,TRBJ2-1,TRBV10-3,TGTGCCATCAATGGGGGACTAGCGGGAGTGTCCTACAATGAGCAGTTCTTC,CAINGGLAGVSYNEQFF
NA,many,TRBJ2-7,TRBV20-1,TGCAGTGCTAGTCCACAGGTGAAATACGAGCAGTACTTC,CSASPQVKYEQYF
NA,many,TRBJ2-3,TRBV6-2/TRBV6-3,TGTGCCAGCAGGGGACTCGCCCAAGATACGCAGTATTTT,CASRGLAQDTQYF
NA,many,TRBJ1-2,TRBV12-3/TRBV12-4,TGTGCCAGCAGTCGCCAACAAGGCGGGATGGAGGGCTACACCTTC,CASSRQQGGMEGYTF
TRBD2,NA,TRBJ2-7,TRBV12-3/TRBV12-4,TGTGCCAGCACCAGGACTAGCGCGCCCTACGAGCAGTACTTC,CASTRTSAPYEQYF
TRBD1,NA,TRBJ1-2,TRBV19,TGTGCCAGTATCGGTGCCGACAGGGTCCATGGCTACACCTTC,CASIGADRVHGYTF
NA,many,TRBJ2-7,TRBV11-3,TGTGCCAGCAGCTGGAGGGAGGACTCCGGGCAGTACTTC,CASSWREDSGQYF
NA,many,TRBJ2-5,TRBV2,TGTGCCAGCAGTGGGGGAAGAACCCGGACAGAGACCCAGTACTTC,CASSGGRTRTETQYF
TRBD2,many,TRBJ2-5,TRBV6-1,TGTGCCAGCAGTCGGACTAGCGGGAGTCAAGAGACCCAGTACTTC,CASSRTSGSQETQYF
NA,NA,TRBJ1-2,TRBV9,TGTGCCAGCAGCCCCTCCATAGGGCGTGGGTATGGCTACACCTTC,CASSPSIGRGYGYTF
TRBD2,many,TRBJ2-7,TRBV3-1,TGTGCCAGCAGCCGGGCTAGCGGGAGCTCCTACGAGCAGTACTTC,CASSRASGSSYEQYF
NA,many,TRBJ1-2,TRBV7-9,TGTGCCAGCAGCTCGGGACACCTCAACTATGGCTACACCTTC,CASSSGHLNYGYTF
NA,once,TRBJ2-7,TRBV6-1,TGTGCCAGCACCCCCCTCGGGGAAGGACCGATATCCTACGAGCAGTACTTC,CASTPLGEGPISYEQYF
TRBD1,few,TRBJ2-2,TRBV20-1,TGCAGTGCTAGAGAGGTTGACAGGGGGCGCGGCACCGGGGAACTGTTTTTT,CSAREVDRGRGTGELFF
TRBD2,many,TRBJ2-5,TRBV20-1,TGCAGTGCCAGAGATGGGACTAGCGGGAGTTTGGAGACCCAGTACTTC,CSARDGTSGSLETQYF
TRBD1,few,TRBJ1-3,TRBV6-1,TGTGCCAGCACCTTCCGGGACAGGGAATACACCATATATTTT,CASTFRDREYTIYF
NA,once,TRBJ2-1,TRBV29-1,TGCAGCGTTGAAGCTACTAGCAATGAGCAGTTCTTC,CSVEATSNEQFF
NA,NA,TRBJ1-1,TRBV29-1,TGCAGCGTTGAAGATGGCAAGCCAAGGGGAGCTTTCTTT,CSVEDGKPRGAFF
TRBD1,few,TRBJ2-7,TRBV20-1,TGCAGTGCTACGAACCGGGACAGGGACATCTACGAGCAGTACTTC,CSATNRDRDIYEQYF
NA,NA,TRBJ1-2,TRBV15,TGTGCCACCAGCAGATTTACAGGGTCGGGAGGCTACACCTTC,CATSRFTGSGGYTF
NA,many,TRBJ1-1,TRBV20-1,TGCAGTGCTCCCCCCTTGATGGAAATGAACACTGAAGCTTTCTTT,CSAPPLMEMNTEAFF
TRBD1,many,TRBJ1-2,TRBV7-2,TGTGCCAGCAGCCACAGGGGGCATGGCTACACCTTC,CASSHRGHGYTF
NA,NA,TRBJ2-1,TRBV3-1,TGTGCCAGCAGCCAAGGTGCTACCCCCACCTACAATGAGCAGTTCTTC,CASSQGATPTYNEQFF
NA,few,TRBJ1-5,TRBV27,TGTGCCAGCACCTCGGGCGGACCCAATCAGCCCCAGCATTTT,CASTSGGPNQPQHF
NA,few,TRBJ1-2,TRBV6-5,TGTGCCAGCAGTTACTCGACCAGGGGAAACTATGGCTACACCTTC,CASSYSTRGNYGYTF
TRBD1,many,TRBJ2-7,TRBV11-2,TGTGCCAGCAGCCCGTGGTTACAGGGGGTTACCTACGAGCAGTACTTC,CASSPWLQGVTYEQYF
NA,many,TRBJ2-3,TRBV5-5,TGTGCCAGCAGCTATAGCGTTCTTAGCACAGATACGCAGTATTTT,CASSYSVLSTDTQYF
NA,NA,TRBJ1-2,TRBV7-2,TGTGCCAGCACCATTAGGGGGGCTGGTAACTATGGCTACACCTTC,CASTIRGAGNYGYTF
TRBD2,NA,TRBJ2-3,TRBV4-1,TGCGCCAGCAGCCAAGATAGAGGGCTAGCGGGAAGTTCTAGCACAGATACGCAGTATTTT,CASSQDRGLAGSSSTDTQYF
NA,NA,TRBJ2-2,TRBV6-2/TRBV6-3,TGTGCCAGCAGTTACGTTCCAGGGTATGGAACCGGGGAGCTGTTTTTT,CASSYVPGYGTGELFF
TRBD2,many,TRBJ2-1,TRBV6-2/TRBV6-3,TGTGCCAGCAGTAACCCCGGACTAGCGGGAGGGCCCGGGGAGCAGTTCTTC,CASSNPGLAGGPGEQFF
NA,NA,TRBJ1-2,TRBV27,TGTGCCAGCAGTCCTCACTCAGGCAGGGAGGTCTATGGCTACACCTTC,CASSPHSGREVYGYTF
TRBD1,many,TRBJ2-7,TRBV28,TGTGCCAGCAGTTCACAAAACAGGGGCTACGAGCAGTACTTC,CASSSQNRGYEQYF
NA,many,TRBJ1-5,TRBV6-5,TGTGCCAGCAGTTACCAGACAGATCAGCCCCAGCATTTT,CASSYQTDQPQHF
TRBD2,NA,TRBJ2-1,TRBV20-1,TGCAGTGCTGGGACTAGCGGGACCAGGGAGCAGTTCTTC,CSAGTSGTREQFF
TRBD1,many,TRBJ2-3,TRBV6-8,TGTGCCAGCAGGTATAACAGGGGTCTACATAGCACAGATACGCAGTATTTT,CASRYNRGLHSTDTQYF
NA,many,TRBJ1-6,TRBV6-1,TGTGCCAGCGACGGCAATTCACCCCTCCACTTT,CASDGNSPLHF
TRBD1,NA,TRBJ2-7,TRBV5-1,TGCGCCAGCAGCTTGGGACAGGGGCTAATTGAGCAGTACTTC,CASSLGQGLIEQYF
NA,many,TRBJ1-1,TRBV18,TGTGCCAGCTCACCTCAGGGGAGGAACACTGAAGCTTTCTTT,CASSPQGRNTEAFF
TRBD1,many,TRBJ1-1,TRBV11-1,TGTGCCAGCAGCGAAAGGGACAGCTACATGAACACTGAAGCTTTCTTT,CASSERDSYMNTEAFF
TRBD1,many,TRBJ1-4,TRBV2,TGTGCCAGCATCCGGGACAGGGCTGAAAAACTGTTTTTT,CASIRDRAEKLFF
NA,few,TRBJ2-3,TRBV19,TGTGCCAGTAGTCCGGGGCCAGGCGGAGATACGCAGTATTTT,CASSPGPGGDTQYF
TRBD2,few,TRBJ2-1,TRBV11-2,TGTGCCAGCAGCCACTCGACTAGCAGGAGGTTAAATGGGCAGTTCTTC,CASSHSTSRRLNGQFF
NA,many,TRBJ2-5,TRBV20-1,TGCAGTGCTAGAGATCCCAGTCGGTTGGAGACCCAGTACTTC,CSARDPSRLETQYF
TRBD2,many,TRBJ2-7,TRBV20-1,TGCAGTGCCAGGACTAGCGGGAGGGCCTTTGGAGAGCAGTACTTC,CSARTSGRAFGEQYF
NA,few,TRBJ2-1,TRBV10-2,TGCGCCAGCAGCCCCGGACTAAATGGTGAGCAGTTCTTC,CASSPGLNGEQFF